The 20 T cell receptor beta chains presented below share a single source sample, sequenced in a study of technical replicates of blood from a handful of donors. Profiling relied on immunoSEQ multiplex PCR, and the TCRdb table lists in-frame clones only, not all of them. The repertoire holds tens of thousands of clones, about 98% seen once, with more than 0.12% in the top ten. Sequenced: T cells isolated from PBMCs. These receptors originate from a human donor in good health.

The chain joins TRBV18 to TRBJ2-1, with 7 bases identical to TRBD1. Unmatched junction bases numbered 4, after V lost 0 bases and J lost 2 bases. CDR3 length: 16 residues. CDR1 KGHSH and CDR2 LQKENI come from the germline V gene. The CDR3 coding sequence is TGTGCCAGCTCACCACCGAACAGGGGTACCTACAATGAGCAGTTCTTC. Translated: CASSPPNRGTYNEQFF.

The chain joins TRBV2 to TRBJ2-1, with D maybe TRBD1 (5 bases). The germline V and J ends were trimmed by 4 bases and 5 bases, with 12 bases remaining between them. The CDR3 is 14 amino acids. The germline gives CDR1 SNHLY, CDR2 FYNNEI. The CDR3 spells CASSGQPPNNEQFF. DNA of the CDR3: TGTGCCAGCAGTGGACAGCCTCCTAACAATGAGCAGTTCTTC. The full variable domain, rest sourced from reference TRBV2 and TRBJ2-1, is EPEVTQTPSHQVTQMGQEVILRCVPISNHLYFYWYRQILGQKVEFLVSFYNNEISEKSEIFDDQFSVERPDGSNFTLKIRSTKLEDSAMYFCASSGQPPNNEQFFGPGTRLTVL.

This chain links TRBV19 with TRBJ2-5; 7 bases map to TRBD1. Germline V CDR1 and CDR2: LNHDA, SQIVND (reference sequence). After removal of 2 bases from V and 0 bases from J, the junction contained 3 bases not matched to a gene. This CDR3 contains 15 residues. The CDR3 is CASSIMGQHQETQYF. Written as DNA, the CDR3 is TGTGCCAGTAGTATAATGGGACAGCACCAAGAGACCCAGTACTTC.

J is TRBJ2-5 and V is TRBV5-1; perhaps TRBD1 as D (5 bases). This CDR3 spans 15 amino acids. With 5 bases removed from V and 4 bases from J, the gap between germline ends came to 18 bases. In germline, CDR1 is SGHRS, CDR2 YFSETQ. Written as DNA, the CDR3 is TGCGCCAGCAGAGTGGGGCTCTTTTTGCGAGAGACCCAGTACTTC. Encoded protein: CASRVGLFLRETQYF.

The chain carries TRBV9 and TRBJ1-6; TRBD1 matches at 9 bases. CDR3 size: 17 residues. Germline loops: CDR1 SGDLS, CDR2 YYNGEE. J gave up 2 bases and V 3 bases, and 6 bases lay outside the gene matches. The CDR3 spells CASSGEGDRAYNSPLHF. The CDR3 region has the DNA TGTGCCAGCAGCGGCGAGGGGGACAGGGCCTATAATTCACCCCTCCACTTT.

The rearrangement joins TRBV11-2 to TRBJ1-1; D uncertain. V gave up 4 bases and J gave up 0 bases, with 21 bases separating them. This CDR3 is 18 amino acids long. The germline V gene has CDR1 SGHAT and CDR2 FQNNGV. The CDR3 here is CASSSPPGRRFLNTEAFF. CDR3 nucleotides: TGTGCCAGCAGCTCCCCCCCTGGGAGACGCTTTTTGAACACTGAAGCTTTCTTT.

The chain combines TRBV5-1 with TRBJ2-7, with TRBD2 matching over 8 bases. CDR3 length: 15 amino acids. The germline CDR1 and CDR2 sequences are SGHRS and YFSETQ. With 2 bases clipped from V and 2 bases from J, the junction kept 6 bases outside the gene matches. Here the CDR3 DNA reads TGCGCCAGCAGCTTCTTTAGCGGGGCCACCTACGAGCAGTACTTC. This translates into CASSFFSGATYEQYF. The full variable domain, rest sourced from reference TRBV5-1 and TRBJ2-7, is KAGVTQTPRYLIKTRGQQVTLSCSPISGHRSVSWYQQTPGQGLQFLFEYFSETQRNKGNFPGRFSGRQFSNSRSEMNVSTLELGDSALYLCASSFFSGATYEQYFGPGTRLTVT.

The rearrangement links TRBV29-1 to TRBJ2-1; 14 bases line up with TRBD2. V gave up 3 bases and J gave up 2 bases; unmatched junction bases: 6. This CDR3 spans 17 amino acids. Germline V lookup: CDR1 SQVTM, CDR2 ANQGSEA. DNA for the CDR3: TGCAGCGTTGATGGGACTAGCGGGAGCCCCGCCTACAATGAGCAGTTCTTC. It translates to CSVDGTSGSPAYNEQFF.

This chain connects TRBV4-1 to TRBJ1-1, with a tentative D call TRBD1 (5 bases). V gave up 5 bases and J gave up 3 bases, with 13 bases separating them. CDR1 and CDR2 (germline): MGHRA, YSYEKL. The CDR3 runs 14 residues. In nucleotides, the CDR3 is TGCGCCAGCAGCGACACAGGAACCTACACTGAAGCTTTCTTT. It translates to CASSDTGTYTEAFF.

The chain carries TRBV30 and TRBJ1-1; no clear D. Trimming removed 2 bases at V and 7 bases at J, with 11 bases between. The CDR3 runs to 12 residues. CDR1 and CDR2 from the germline V gene are GTSNPN and SVGIG (reference sequence). The CDR3 DNA follows: TGTGCCTGGAGTATAGAGAGCGGTGAAGCTTTCTTT. Protein product: CAWSIESGEAFF.

The chain is built from TRBV7-8 and TRBJ2-1; D uncertain. The CDR3 consists of 14 residues. Germline CDR1 reads SGHVS; CDR2 reads FQNEAQ. Deletions cut 4 bases from V and 6 bases from J, with 13 bases between. CDR3 DNA: TGTGCCAGCAGCTCTTCTATCACGTTCAATGAGCAGTTCTTC. Protein sequence: CASSSSITFNEQFF. Filled out from reference TRBV7-8 and TRBJ2-1, the complete variable domain reads GAGVSQSPRYKVAKRGQDVALRCDPISGHVSLFWYQQALGQGPEFLTYFQNEAQLDKSGLPSDRFFAERPEGSVSTLKIQRTQQEDSAVYLCASSSSITFNEQFFGPGTRLTVL.

V and J are TRBV4-1 and TRBJ2-5; 8 bases map to TRBD1. The CDR3 totals 16 residues. V trimming: 6 bases; J trimming: 4 bases; junction bases outside the gene matches: 13. In germline, CDR1 is MGHRA, CDR2 YSYEKL. The CDR3 coding sequence is TGCGCCAGCAGTTGGGGGGACAGGTGGGGAGCAGAGACCCAGTACTTC. Amino acid sequence: CASSWGDRWGAETQYF.

V and J are TRBV19 and TRBJ2-5; the match to TRBD1 covers 8 bases. CDR1 is LNHDA, CDR2 SQIVND, per germline (reference sequence). This CDR3 contains 19 residues. V trimming: 2 bases; J trimming: 2 bases; junction bases outside the gene matches: 16. CDR3 residues: CASSIQGAMSGPLQETQYF. DNA for the CDR3: TGTGCCAGTAGTATACAGGGGGCTATGAGCGGGCCACTTCAAGAGACCCAGTACTTC.

The chain couples TRBV9 to TRBJ2-3; 7 bases agree with TRBD1. Germline-derived CDR1 and CDR2 are SGDLS and YYNGEE. V gave up 5 bases and J gave up 4 bases; unmatched junction bases: 10. The CDR3 contains 15 residues. This CDR3 reads CASRPGQIFADTQYF. CDR3 DNA sequence: TGTGCCAGCAGACCGGGACAGATATTTGCAGATACGCAGTATTTT.

The chain employs TRBV5-1 and TRBJ2-7; no clear D gene. The CDR3 has 14 residues. Trimming removed 2 bases from V and 3 bases from J, with 12 bases in between. Germline values: CDR1 SGHRS, CDR2 YFSETQ. The CDR3 protein is CASSFPGSSYEQYF. The DNA of the CDR3 is TGCGCCAGCAGCTTTCCCGGGTCGAGCTACGAGCAGTACTTC.

The chain links TRBV18 to TRBJ2-7; D gene unclear. The V gene lost 0 bases and the J gene lost 6 bases, with 18 bases spanning the gap. Germline V gives CDR1 KGHSH, CDR2 LQKENI. This CDR3 has 16 amino acids. The CDR3 region has the DNA TGTGCCAGCTCACCACCGGTGGGTCTGGGCGTTCGCGAGCAGTACTTC. Translating it yields CASSPPVGLGVREQYF.

A single count supports this clone. V and J are TRBV11-2 and TRBJ1-2, with TRBD1 matching over 8 bases. V shed 4 bases, J shed 4 bases, and the junction held 5 bases outside the gene matches. CDR1 and CDR2 (germline): SGHAT, FQNNGV. The CDR3 loop spans 14 amino acids. In DNA form, the CDR3 reads TGTGCCAGCAGCTCGTACAGGGGGGCCTATGGCTACACCTTC. Protein product: CASSSYRGAYGYTF.

The rearrangement uses TRBV28 and TRBJ1-5; 9 bases fit TRBD1. This CDR3 comprises 17 residues. With 5 bases clipped from V and 4 bases from J, the junction kept 12 bases outside the gene matches. Germline V lookup: CDR1 MDHEN, CDR2 SYDVKM. The CDR3 DNA is TGTGCCAGCAGTAGGGACAGGGACCGCCGGGGGAATCAGCCCCAGCATTTT. This sequence encodes CASSRDRDRRGNQPQHF. The full variable domain, in which reference TRBV28 and TRBJ1-5 provide the parts outside the CDR3, is DVKVTQSSRYLVKRTGEKVFLECVQDMDHENMFWYRQDPGLGLRLIYFSYDVKMKEKGDIPEGYSVSREKKERFSLILESASTNQTSMYLCASSRDRDRRGNQPQHFGDGTRLSIL.

This chain joins TRBV7-7 and TRBJ2-2, with D possibly TRBD1 on 5 matching bases. The CDR3 length is 16 residues. Trimming left V 6 bases short and J 3 bases short, with 17 bases between. Germline V gives CDR1 SSHAT, CDR2 FNYEAQ (reference sequence). For the CDR3, the DNA is TGTGCCAGCAGTTCGCGTCAGGGTAGGGACACCGGGGAGCTGTTTTTT. As protein: CASSSRQGRDTGELFF.

The gene calls are TRBV5-1 and TRBJ2-7; possibly TRBD2 for D (5 bases). V lost 0 bases to trimming and J lost 5 bases, with 12 bases between them. Germline V gives CDR1 SGHRS, CDR2 YFSETQ. The CDR3 runs 14 residues. The CDR3 region has the DNA TGCGCCAGCAGCTTGGCCTGGGGAGACAACGAGCAGTACTTC. Translation gives CASSLAWGDNEQYF. The full variable domain, in which reference TRBV5-1 and TRBJ2-7 provide the parts outside the CDR3, is KAGVTQTPRYLIKTRGQQVTLSCSPISGHRSVSWYQQTPGQGLQFLFEYFSETQRNKGNFPGRFSGRQFSNSRSEMNVSTLELGDSALYLCASSLAWGDNEQYFGPGTRLTVT.